Below are 13 T cell receptor beta chains sequenced from a single sample in a study of blood T cell repertoires in COVID-19. Method: immunoSEQ multiplex PCR; TCRdb's copy keeps in-frame clones and lacks some. This table holds some 240,000 clones, 90% found once. Source material: peripheral blood. The receptors come from an older woman with COVID-19, enrolled during active disease.

The chain combines TRBV5-4 with TRBJ2-1; tentatively, D is TRBD2 (6 bases). The V gene's germline CDR1 is SGHNT and CDR2 YYREEE (reference sequence). The V gene lost 4 bases and the J gene lost 2 bases, with 16 bases spanning the gap. CDR3 length: 16 residues. The CDR3 region has the DNA TGTGCCAGCAGCCTGGACTACGCCACCACCTACAATGAGCAGTTCTTC. Translating gives CASSLDYATTYNEQFF.

V gene TRBV5-4 combines with J gene TRBJ2-2; D is unclear. The V gene lost 2 bases and the J gene lost 4 bases, with 9 bases spanning the gap. The CDR3 loop spans 14 amino acids. Germline V gene data show CDR1 as SGHNT and CDR2 as YYREEE (reference sequence). The CDR3 sequence: CASSFGEFTGELFF. DNA for the CDR3: TGTGCCAGCAGCTTCGGAGAATTCACCGGGGAGCTGTTTTTT.

The chain employs TRBV5-4 and TRBJ1-1, with 9 bases identical to TRBD1. Trimming took 4 bases from V and 1 from J; bases not matched to a gene: 5. The germline V gene has CDR1 SGHNT and CDR2 YYREEE (reference sequence). This CDR3 contains 15 residues. The CDR3 region is CASSTKQGANTEAFF. The CDR3 DNA reads TGTGCCAGCAGCACCAAACAGGGGGCGAACACTGAAGCTTTCTTT.

This chain joins TRBV11-1 and TRBJ2-2; 12 bases are a match to TRBD1. This CDR3 spans 16 amino acids. Germline trimming cut 5 bases from V and 6 bases from J; bases unmatched to any gene: 7. Germline lookup yields CDR1 SGHAT and CDR2 FQDESV (reference sequence). The CDR3 reads CASSPSGTGGSGELFF. The DNA of the CDR3 is TGTGCCAGCAGCCCTTCCGGGACAGGGGGCTCCGGGGAGCTGTTTTTT.

The rearrangement joins TRBV5-4 to TRBJ2-3, with 13 positions matching TRBD2. Germline loops: CDR1 SGHNT, CDR2 YYREEE (reference sequence). The junction had 14 bases not matched to a gene; V was cut back by 5 bases and J by 2 bases. The CDR3 has 19 amino acids. CDR3 loop: CASRPTLAGGQRDTDTQYF. CDR3 DNA: TGTGCCAGCAGGCCTACACTAGCGGGGGGGCAAAGGGACACAGATACGCAGTATTTT.

The genes are TRBV27 and TRBJ1-2; TRBD1 aligns across 12 bases. V dropped 2 bases and J dropped 4; count of bases not matched to a gene: 11. CDR1 MNHEY and CDR2 SMNVEV come from the germline V gene (reference sequence). The CDR3 loop spans 18 amino acids. CDR3 DNA sequence: TGTGCCAGCAGTTTAAAGACGCCCGGGACAGGGGGCGTCTATGGCTACACCTTC. Residues: CASSLKTPGTGGVYGYTF.

V and J are TRBV4-3 and TRBJ1-1; a possible D gene is TRBD1 (6 bases). Germline values: CDR1 LGHNA, CDR2 YSLEER. The V and J ends lost 1 base and 1 base respectively, with 13 bases between them. The CDR3 loop spans 16 amino acids. The CDR3 region is CASSQVPGAWNTEAFF. DNA of the CDR3: TGCGCCAGCAGCCAAGTACCAGGGGCCTGGAACACTGAAGCTTTCTTT.

The gene calls are TRBV6-5 and TRBJ1-1; D gene ambiguous. The CDR3 is 14 residues long. Germline-derived CDR1 and CDR2 are MNHEY and SVGAGI. Trimming removed 0 bases from V and 3 bases from J, with 8 bases in between. CDR3 nucleotide sequence: TGTGCCAGCAGTTACTCATCGGGGTACACTGAAGCTTTCTTT. Encoded protein: CASSYSSGYTEAFF.

The chain recombines TRBV9 with TRBJ2-1; TRBD2 matches at 7 bases. Germline trimming cut 2 bases from V and 0 bases from J; bases unmatched to any gene: 2. CDR3 length: 15 amino acids. Germline assignment: CDR1 SGDLS and CDR2 YYNGEE. The CDR3 DNA is TGTGCCAGCAGCGTTTCGGGGGGCTCCTACAATGAGCAGTTCTTC. Residues: CASSVSGGSYNEQFF.

This clone was recorded a few times. This chain uses TRBV5-1 with TRBJ1-2, with 10 bases fitting TRBD1. Germline V CDR1 and CDR2: SGHRS, YFSETQ. The V gene end was trimmed by 4 bases and the J gene end by 4 bases; junction bases not matched to a gene: 16. The CDR3 sequence is 18 residues long. CDR3 DNA: TGCGCCAGCAGCATAAATTCCGACAGGGGGCGCCGAGGCTATGGCTACACCTTC. It specifies CASSINSDRGRRGYGYTF.

This rearrangement joins TRBV7-2 to TRBJ2-7; 9 bases are a match to TRBD1. This CDR3 contains 16 residues. V lost 3 bases to trimming and J lost 6 bases; unmatched junction nucleotides: 12. Germline CDR1 is SGHTA and CDR2 is FQGNSA. In DNA, the CDR3 is TGTGCCAGCAGCTTCGAACCGGGACAGGGAGAAAGCGAGCAGTACTTC. Translated: CASSFEPGQGESEQYF.

The chain has TRBV6-5 and TRBJ1-2; D not resolved. Germline V lookup: CDR1 MNHEY, CDR2 SVGAGI. This CDR3 region has 16 residues. Trimming stripped 0 bases from V and 8 bases from J, with 19 bases between. The CDR3 nucleotides read TGTGCCAGCAGTTACTCAAATTCCCCATTGAGAGCGGGCTACACCTTC. Its translation is CASSYSNSPLRAGYTF.

The chain couples TRBV6-5 to TRBJ1-5, with TRBD1 matching 7 bases. V shed 6 bases, J shed 4 bases, and the junction held 9 bases outside the gene matches. The CDR3 contains 15 residues. Germline V gene sequence: CDR1 MNHEY, CDR2 SVGAGI. CDR3 in amino acids: CASSESQGWNQPQHF. The CDR3 DNA reads TGTGCCAGCAGCGAGTCACAGGGGTGGAATCAGCCCCAGCATTTT.